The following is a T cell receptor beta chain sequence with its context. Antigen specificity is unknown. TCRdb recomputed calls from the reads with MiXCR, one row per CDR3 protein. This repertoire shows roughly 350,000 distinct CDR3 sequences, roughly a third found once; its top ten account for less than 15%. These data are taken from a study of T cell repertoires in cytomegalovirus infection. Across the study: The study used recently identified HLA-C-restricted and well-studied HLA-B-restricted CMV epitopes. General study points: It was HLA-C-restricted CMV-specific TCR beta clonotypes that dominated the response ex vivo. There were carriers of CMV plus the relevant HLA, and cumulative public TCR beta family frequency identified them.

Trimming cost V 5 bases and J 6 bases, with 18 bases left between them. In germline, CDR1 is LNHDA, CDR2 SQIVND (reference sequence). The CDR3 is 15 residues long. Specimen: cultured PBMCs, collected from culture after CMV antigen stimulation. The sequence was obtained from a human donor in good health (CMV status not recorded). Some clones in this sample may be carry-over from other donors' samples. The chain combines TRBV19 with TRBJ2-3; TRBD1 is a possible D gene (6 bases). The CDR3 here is CASSQRQVGMDTQYF. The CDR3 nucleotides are TGTGCCAGTAGTCAAAGACAGGTGGGGATGGATACGCAGTATTTT.